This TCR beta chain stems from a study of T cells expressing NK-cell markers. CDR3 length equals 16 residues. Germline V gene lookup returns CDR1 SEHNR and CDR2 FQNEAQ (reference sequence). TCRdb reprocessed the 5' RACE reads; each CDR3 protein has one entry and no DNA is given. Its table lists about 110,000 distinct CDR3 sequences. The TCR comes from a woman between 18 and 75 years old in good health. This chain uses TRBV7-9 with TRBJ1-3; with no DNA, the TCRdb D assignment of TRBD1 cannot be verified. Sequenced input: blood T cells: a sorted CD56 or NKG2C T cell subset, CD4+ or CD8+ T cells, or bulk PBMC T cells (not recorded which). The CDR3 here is CASSPYPFPLLHTIYF. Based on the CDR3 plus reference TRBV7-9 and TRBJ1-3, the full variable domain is DTGVSQNPRHKITKRGQNVTFRCDPISEHNRLYWYRQTLGQGPEFLTYFQNEAQLEKSRLLSDRFSAERPKGSFSTLEIQRTEQGDSAMYLCASSPYPFPLLHTIYFGEGSWLTVV.